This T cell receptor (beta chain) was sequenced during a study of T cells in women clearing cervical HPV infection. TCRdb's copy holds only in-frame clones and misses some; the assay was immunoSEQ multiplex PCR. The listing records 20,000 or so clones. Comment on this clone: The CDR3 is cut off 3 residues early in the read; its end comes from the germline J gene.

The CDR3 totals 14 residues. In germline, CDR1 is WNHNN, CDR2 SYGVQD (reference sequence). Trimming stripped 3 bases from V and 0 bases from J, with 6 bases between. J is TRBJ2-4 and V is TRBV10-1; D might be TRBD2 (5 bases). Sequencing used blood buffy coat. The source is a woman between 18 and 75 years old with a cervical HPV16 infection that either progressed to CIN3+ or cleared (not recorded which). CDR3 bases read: TGCGCCAGCAGTGAAGGACTAGCCAAAAACATT. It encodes CASSEGLAKNI. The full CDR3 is CASSEGLAKNIQYF.